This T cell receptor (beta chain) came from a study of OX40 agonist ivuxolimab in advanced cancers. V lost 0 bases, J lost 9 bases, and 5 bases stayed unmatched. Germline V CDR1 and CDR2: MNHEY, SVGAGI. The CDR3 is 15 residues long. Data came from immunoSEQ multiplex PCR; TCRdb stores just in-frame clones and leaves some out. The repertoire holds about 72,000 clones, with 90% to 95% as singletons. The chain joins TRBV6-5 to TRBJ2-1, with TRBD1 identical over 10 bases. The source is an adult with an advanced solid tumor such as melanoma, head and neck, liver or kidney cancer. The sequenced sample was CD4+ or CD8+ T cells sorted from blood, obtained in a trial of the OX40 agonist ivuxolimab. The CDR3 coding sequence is TGTGCCAGCAGTTACTCACGACAGGGGGCGCGTGAGCAGTTCTTC. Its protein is CASSYSRQGAREQFF.